These 19 T cell receptor beta chains were sequenced from one sample in a study of blood T cell repertoires in COVID-19. The protocol was immunoSEQ multiplex PCR, while the TCRdb copy is restricted to in-frame clones and leaves out a portion. The profile shows about 100,000 clones, 80% of them singletons. Material: peripheral blood. The receptors shown here come from a woman in her 70s with acute or convalescent COVID-19.

The rearrangement links TRBV19 to TRBJ2-4, with a possible D match to TRBD2 (6 bases). The germline V gene has CDR1 LNHDA and CDR2 SQIVND (reference sequence). This CDR3 is 23 amino acids long. Trimming removed 0 bases from V and 0 bases from J, with 30 bases in between. Here the CDR3 DNA reads TGTGCCAGTAGTATAGATGGTCTGGTCAGCCCGGGAGTGGTAAACCTAGCCAAAAACATTCAGTACTTC. It yields the protein CASSIDGLVSPGVVNLAKNIQYF.

V gene TRBV5-4 combines with J gene TRBJ1-1; maybe TRBD1 (6 bases). V lost 0 bases and J 2 bases, leaving 11 bases between the germline ends. The length of the CDR3 is 15 residues. The germline V gene has CDR1 SGHNT and CDR2 YYREEE (reference sequence). CDR3 loop: CASSLARGLNTEAFF. The CDR3 DNA is TGTGCCAGCAGCTTGGCCAGGGGCCTTAACACTGAAGCTTTCTTT.

The chain couples TRBV7-7 to TRBJ2-5; a weak D match, TRBD1 (6 bases). Deletions cut 3 bases from V and 2 bases from J, with 13 bases between. Looked up from germline, CDR1 is SSHAT and CDR2 is FNYEAQ (reference sequence). The CDR3 is made up of 15 amino acids. The CDR3 DNA reads TGTGCCAGCAGCTTCCAATTCGGACAGCAAGAGACCCAGTACTTC. It yields the protein CASSFQFGQQETQYF.

The rearrangement joins TRBV19 to TRBJ1-5; D ambiguous. V lost 4 bases and J lost 6, with 10 bases in between. Germline V gene data show CDR1 as LNHDA and CDR2 as SQIVND (reference sequence). The CDR3 is made up of 13 amino acids. CDR3 DNA: TGTGCCAGTAGTAGACTAAGAGGTCAGCCCCAGCATTTT. Encoded protein: CASSRLRGQPQHF. The whole variable domain, filled in from reference TRBV19 and TRBJ1-5, reads DGGITQSPKYLFRKEGQNVTLSCEQNLNHDAMYWYRQDPGQGLRLIYYSQIVNDFQKGDIAEGYSVSREKKESFPLTVTSAQKNPTAFYLCASSRLRGQPQHFGDGTRLSIL.

The chain uses TRBV9 and TRBJ2-7; D is possibly TRBD1 (6 bases). Trimming stripped 1 base from V and 3 bases from J, with 14 bases between. The CDR3 extends over 15 amino acids. Germline lookup yields CDR1 SGDLS and CDR2 YYNGEE. The CDR3 is CASSVCWDTDYEQYV. CDR3 in DNA: TGTGCCAGCAGCGTATGTTGGGACACCGACTACGAGCAGTACGTC.

J is TRBJ1-2 and V is TRBV5-1; D might be TRBD1 (6 bases). The V gene lost 3 bases and the J gene lost 5 bases, with 23 bases spanning the gap. The CDR3 contains 17 residues. The V gene's germline CDR1 is SGHRS and CDR2 YFSETQ. CDR3 in amino acids: CASSYGHGGAGDYGYTF. The CDR3, as DNA: TGCGCCAGCAGCTATGGTCACGGAGGAGCAGGGGATTATGGCTACACCTTC.

J is TRBJ2-2 and V is TRBV7-9; TRBD2 matches 7 bases. The CDR3 covers 14 residues. Looked up from germline, CDR1 is SEHNR and CDR2 is FQNEAQ (reference sequence). The trim removed 5 bases at V and 3 bases at J, leaving 3 bases unmatched. CDR3 loop: CASSPGRDTGELFF. CDR3 sequence (DNA): TGTGCCAGCAGCCCAGGGAGGGACACCGGGGAGCTGTTTTTT.

This clone appeared many times. This chain links TRBV9 with TRBJ2-5; D is uncertain. CDR1 and CDR2 (germline): SGDLS, YYNGEE. V lost 0 bases and J lost 5, with 11 bases in between. The CDR3 runs 14 residues. As DNA, the CDR3 is TGTGCCAGCAGCGTAGGGTTAGCCCGGGAGACCCAGTACTTC. This translates into CASSVGLARETQYF.

The rearrangement links TRBV6-5 to TRBJ1-1, with D hard to call. CDR1 is MNHEY, CDR2 SVGAGI, per germline. The V end lost 6 bases, the J end lost 7 bases, and 15 bases lay between the germline ends. This CDR3 is built from 13 residues. The CDR3 sequence is CASRQAGRGEAFF. CDR3 sequence (DNA): TGTGCCAGCAGACAAGCAGGACGGGGTGAAGCTTTCTTT.

V and J are TRBV6-5 and TRBJ2-1, with 9 bases lining up with TRBD2. This CDR3 comprises 15 residues. Trimming cost V 10 bases and J 2 bases; bases outside gene matches: 9. Germline V gives CDR1 MNHEY, CDR2 SVGAGI. CDR3 loop: CAILHAGGAYNEQFF. CDR3 bases: TGTGCCATCCTACATGCGGGGGGGGCCTACAATGAGCAGTTCTTC.

This clone showed up just once. The chain uses TRBV5-1 and TRBJ1-2; D is perhaps TRBD1 (5 bases). Germline V gives CDR1 SGHRS, CDR2 YFSETQ. The CDR3 is made up of 13 amino acids. Trimming pared 2 bases from V and 10 bases from J, leaving 15 bases between. CDR3 loop: CASSFRDSGTYTF. As DNA, the CDR3 is TGCGCCAGCAGCTTTAGGGACTCAGGTACCTACACCTTC.

The chain employs TRBV10-3 and TRBJ1-1; D is undetermined. In germline, CDR1 is ENHRY, CDR2 SYGVKD. With 2 bases removed from V and 0 bases from J, the gap between germline ends came to 13 bases. This CDR3 is built from 16 residues. CDR3 sequence reads: CAISELGGEVNTEAFF. The CDR3 DNA reads as TGTGCCATCAGTGAGCTCGGCGGGGAGGTGAACACTGAAGCTTTCTTT.

The V call is TRBV6-6, the J call TRBJ2-7; tentative D call: TRBD1 (5 bases). The CDR3 has 13 amino acids. Germline assignment: CDR1 MNHNY and CDR2 SVGAGI (reference sequence). Between the trimmed V and J ends, which lost 2 bases and 3 bases, there was a span of 8 bases. The CDR3 here is CASSYPDSYEQYF. In DNA form, the CDR3 reads TGTGCCAGCAGTTACCCCGACAGCTACGAGCAGTACTTC.

The J gene is TRBJ1-1, the V gene TRBV19, with D maybe TRBD1 (5 bases). The V gene's germline CDR1 is LNHDA and CDR2 SQIVND (reference sequence). Trimming shortened V by 4 bases and J by 3 bases, and 15 bases separated the two germline ends. The CDR3 extends over 15 amino acids. The CDR3 is CASSRAGNGDTEAFF. CDR3 DNA sequence: TGTGCCAGTAGTAGGGCAGGGAACGGCGACACTGAAGCTTTCTTT.

The chain has TRBV20-1 and TRBJ1-2, with D hard to call. This CDR3 contains 11 residues. Deletions cut 0 bases from V and 10 bases from J, with 9 bases between. The germline CDR1 and CDR2 sequences are DFQATT and SNEGSKA (reference sequence). CDR3 residues: CSAREAGDYTF. CDR3 nucleotides: TGCAGTGCTAGAGAGGCCGGGGACTACACCTTC.

The V and J genes are TRBV6-6 and TRBJ1-1, with TRBD1 as a possible D gene (6 bases). V lost 5 bases, J lost 5 bases, and 15 bases lay in between. From germline, CDR1 is MNHNY and CDR2 SVGAGI (reference sequence). This CDR3 has 14 residues. CDR3 residues: CASSDIQGETEAFF. The CDR3 nucleotides read TGTGCCAGCAGTGACATACAGGGCGAGACTGAAGCTTTCTTT.

This clone came up once. The chain has TRBV27 and TRBJ2-1; 7 positions match TRBD1. The germline V gene has CDR1 MNHEY and CDR2 SMNVEV (reference sequence). V lost 7 bases and J lost 3; bases outside the gene matches: 9. This CDR3 has 15 residues. The DNA for the CDR3 is TGTGCCAGCACTACTATCTCAGGGGGCTACAATGAGCAGTTCTTC. Its protein product is CASTTISGGYNEQFF.

The V call is TRBV3-1 (or the pseudogene TRBV3-2), the J call TRBJ1-1; D not resolved. The V gene's germline CDR1 is LGHDT and CDR2 YNNKEL (reference sequence). V was pared by 0 bases and J by 2 bases, with 13 bases between. CDR3 length: 16 residues. The CDR3 coding sequence is TGTGCCAGCAGCCAAGAATACGGGGTCCCCAACACTGAAGCTTTCTTT. Its translation: CASSQEYGVPNTEAFF.

This clone has more than one count but fewer than ten. The chain joins TRBV19 to TRBJ2-3, with a tentative D call TRBD2 (7 bases). V was pared by 6 bases and J by 0 bases, with 16 bases between. The CDR3 runs to 16 residues. From germline, CDR1 is LNHDA and CDR2 SQIVND (reference sequence). As DNA, the CDR3 is TGTGCCAGTAGCCGAGGGGGGGGAACTAGCACAGATACGCAGTATTTT. Its translation is CASSRGGGTSTDTQYF.